This T cell receptor beta chain was profiled in a study of TIL therapy for anti-PD-1-resistant metastatic lung cancer. V trimming: 4 bases; J trimming: 14 bases; junction bases outside the gene matches: 10. Germline-derived CDR1 and CDR2 are SGHRS and YFSETQ. This CDR3 spans 13 amino acids. The libraries were made with immunoSEQ v3. Libraries were sequenced to some 2 million read pairs (survey) or roughly 4.5-6 million (deep). Produced via immunoSEQ multiplex PCR; TCRdb's table is partial and in-frame only. Of some 20,000 clones in the sample, about 75% were seen once. Specified time point: pre-treatment sample, taken before nivolumab and TIL therapy.

The rearrangement uses TRBV5-1 and TRBJ2-3; 10 nucleotides line up with TRBD1. The input for sequencing was blood, taken at baseline. The receptor's source is a person aged 30 to 80 with non-small cell lung cancer. CDR3 sequence (DNA): TGCGCCAGCAGCGAGACAGGGGGCGGCCCTAGGTATTTT. Translation: CASSETGGGPRYF. The variable domain in full, with the rest retrieved from reference TRBV5-1 and TRBJ2-3, is KAGVTQTPRYLIKTRGQQVTLSCSPISGHRSVSWYQQTPGQGLQFLFEYFSETQRNKGNFPGRFSGRQFSNSRSEMNVSTLELGDSALYLCASSETGGGPRYFGPGTRLTVL.